The 3 T cell receptor beta chains reported below all come from one sample, sequenced in a study of cytomegalovirus exposure and HLA in healthy donors. PCR primers comprised 60 Vbeta and 13 Jbeta primers. Clones were sequenced by immunoSEQ multiplex PCR, and TCRdb holds only the in-frame ones, with some missing. The sample contains around 160,000 clones, about four fifths of which appear only once. Sequencing used PBMCs. These receptors came from a man aged 45-65 years in good health and CMV-seropositive.

This chain uses TRBV6-5 with TRBJ1-6, with D perhaps TRBD1 (5 bases). In germline, CDR1 is MNHEY, CDR2 SVGAGI. V was trimmed by 7 bases and J by 10 bases, leaving 17 bases between them. The CDR3 runs 14 residues. DNA of the CDR3: TGTGCCAGCACCCGCAGGGTTTCAGACTCACCCCTCCACTTT. Its translation is CASTRRVSDSPLHF.

This chain links TRBV30 with TRBJ1-2; 10 bases map to TRBD1. CDR3 length equals 16 residues. Looked up from germline, CDR1 is GTSNPN and CDR2 is SVGIG (reference sequence). V lost 0 bases and J lost 4; bases outside the gene matches: 8. CDR3 DNA sequence: TGTGCCTGGAGTGTCGACCTGACAGGGGGCTTCTATGGCTACACCTTC. It specifies CAWSVDLTGGFYGYTF.

The rearrangement joins TRBV6-5 to TRBJ1-1; perhaps TRBD1 as D (5 bases). Trimming cost V 5 bases and J 0 bases, with 7 bases left between them. The CDR3 sequence is 13 residues long. In germline, CDR1 is MNHEY, CDR2 SVGAGI. CDR3 sequence (DNA): TGTGCCAGCAGTAAGGGGATGAACACTGAAGCTTTCTTT. Translated: CASSKGMNTEAFF.